This is a list of T cell receptor beta chains from one sample in a study of blood T cell repertoires in COVID-19. The table came from immunoSEQ multiplex PCR; TCRdb's copy has only in-frame clones and leaves some out. This table has approximately 260,000 clones, around four fifths appearing once. The sequenced sample was peripheral blood. The receptors here all came from a woman between 35 and 50 years old with active or convalescent COVID-19. Each CDR3 is given with its conserved first and last residue. D genes are given only for firm matches. Size values are once, few and many counts, or a class for expanded clones, and some rows have none.

d_call: .
clone_size: .
j_call: TRBJ1-5
v_call: TRBV3-1/TRBV3-2
cdr3_nt: TGTGCCAGCAGCCAAGGACAGTTCAATCAGCCCCAGCATTTT
cdr3_aa: CASSQGQFNQPQHF

d_call: TRBD2
clone_size: once
j_call: TRBJ2-3
v_call: TRBV7-7
cdr3_nt: TGTGCCAGCAGCTTGTGGGCGGGGGGGCAAGATACGCAGTATTTT
cdr3_aa: CASSLWAGGQDTQYF

d_call: .
clone_size: .
j_call: TRBJ2-3
v_call: TRBV5-5
cdr3_nt: TGTGCCAGCAGCTTGAGCATGGGGGCAAGGGGAGGGGCAGATACGCAGTATTTT
cdr3_aa: CASSLSMGARGGADTQYF

d_call: TRBD1
clone_size: .
j_call: TRBJ2-6
v_call: TRBV11-2
cdr3_nt: TGTGCCAGCAGCCTGCGAGGACAGGGTGTCAACGTCCTGACTTTC
cdr3_aa: CASSLRGQGVNVLTF

d_call: .
clone_size: .
j_call: TRBJ1-5
v_call: TRBV2
cdr3_nt: TGTGCCAGCAGTGGGGCTAGCCAGCCCCAGCATTTT
cdr3_aa: CASSGASQPQHF

d_call: .
clone_size: .
j_call: TRBJ1-5
v_call: TRBV6-6
cdr3_nt: TGTGCCACCTCCGCCGCGGGACGGGGGGCAAATCAGCCCCAGCATTTT
cdr3_aa: CATSAAGRGANQPQHF

d_call: .
clone_size: .
j_call: TRBJ1-1
v_call: TRBV5-1
cdr3_nt: TGCGCCAGCAGCCAAGGGGGGGTAACCACTGAAGCTTTCTTT
cdr3_aa: CASSQGGVTTEAFF

d_call: TRBD1
clone_size: once
j_call: TRBJ1-2
v_call: TRBV27
cdr3_nt: TGTGCCAGCAGCCGGACAGGTTACGACTATGGCTACACCTTC
cdr3_aa: CASSRTGYDYGYTF

d_call: TRBD2
clone_size: .
j_call: TRBJ2-2
v_call: TRBV11-1
cdr3_nt: TGTGCCAGCAGCCCCCGACTTGGCGGGGGAACCGGGGAGCTGTTTTTT
cdr3_aa: CASSPRLGGGTGELFF

d_call: .
clone_size: .
j_call: TRBJ1-4
v_call: TRBV30
cdr3_nt: TGTGCCTGGAGTTTTCCCTGGAGCAGGGAAGCTAATGAAAAACTGTTTTTT
cdr3_aa: CAWSFPWSREANEKLFF

d_call: TRBD2
clone_size: .
j_call: TRBJ2-1
v_call: TRBV6-4
cdr3_nt: TGTGCCAGCAGTGAGCGGGGGGGCTCCTACAATGAGCAGTTCTTC
cdr3_aa: CASSERGGSYNEQFF

d_call: TRBD1
clone_size: .
j_call: TRBJ1-1
v_call: TRBV7-9
cdr3_nt: TGTGCCAGCAGCTTAGGGGACAGGGGGCGTAATACTGAAGCTTTCTTT
cdr3_aa: CASSLGDRGRNTEAFF

d_call: .
clone_size: .
j_call: TRBJ2-5
v_call: TRBV27
cdr3_nt: TGTGCCAGCAGTTCCACCCCCAGGGCCCAAGAGACCCAGTACTTC
cdr3_aa: CASSSTPRAQETQYF

d_call: .
clone_size: few
j_call: TRBJ1-1
v_call: TRBV30
cdr3_nt: TGTGCCTGGGTAGGAGGTTTGCGGGCTTTCTTT
cdr3_aa: CAWVGGLRAFF

d_call: .
clone_size: .
j_call: TRBJ1-6
v_call: TRBV30
cdr3_nt: TGTGCCTGGACCCTGACGGGCTATAATTCACCCCTCCACTTT
cdr3_aa: CAWTLTGYNSPLHF

d_call: .
clone_size: few
j_call: TRBJ1-1
v_call: TRBV29-1
cdr3_nt: TGCAGCGCCTCTCGACTCACTGAAGCTTTCTTT
cdr3_aa: CSASRLTEAFF

d_call: .
clone_size: .
j_call: TRBJ1-2
v_call: TRBV2
cdr3_nt: TGTGCCAGCAGTGAGGAGAGCTATGGCTACACCTTC
cdr3_aa: CASSEESYGYTF

d_call: .
clone_size: once
j_call: TRBJ2-5
v_call: TRBV30
cdr3_nt: TGTGCCTGGAATCCTAGCGAAAGATTCCAAGAGACCCAGTACTTC
cdr3_aa: CAWNPSERFQETQYF

d_call: TRBD1
clone_size: .
j_call: TRBJ1-1
v_call: TRBV6-5
cdr3_nt: TGTGCCAGCACCCGGGGACAGGGGGCGAACACTGAAGCTTTCTTT
cdr3_aa: CASTRGQGANTEAFF

d_call: .
clone_size: .
j_call: TRBJ2-7
v_call: TRBV11-2
cdr3_nt: TGTGCCAGCAGCCCCCAGGGCCTCTACGAGCAGTACTTC
cdr3_aa: CASSPQGLYEQYF

d_call: .
clone_size: once
j_call: TRBJ2-7
v_call: TRBV6-6
cdr3_nt: TGTGCCAGCAGTACCGCCGGAGCGGGCACCTACGAGCAGTACTTC
cdr3_aa: CASSTAGAGTYEQYF

d_call: .
clone_size: .
j_call: TRBJ2-7
v_call: TRBV6-5
cdr3_nt: TGTGCCAGCAGTTACGGGTTGACAGTCGGCGAGCAGTACTTC
cdr3_aa: CASSYGLTVGEQYF

d_call: .
clone_size: few
j_call: TRBJ2-5
v_call: TRBV21-1
cdr3_nt: TGTGCCAGCAGCAAAGCCCTTGCGACAGGGAAAGAGACCCAGTACTTC
cdr3_aa: CASSKALATGKETQYF

d_call: .
clone_size: .
j_call: TRBJ1-1
v_call: TRBV10-3
cdr3_nt: TGTGCCATCAGTATAGATTTGAACACTGAAGCTTTCTTT
cdr3_aa: CAISIDLNTEAFF

d_call: .
clone_size: .
j_call: TRBJ1-2
v_call: TRBV30
cdr3_nt: TGTGCCTGGAAGACAGCGGGCTATGGCTACACCTTC
cdr3_aa: CAWKTAGYGYTF

d_call: .
clone_size: .
j_call: TRBJ2-7
v_call: TRBV28
cdr3_nt: TGTGCCAGCAGATCGCGGGGGCGATCGACCTACGAGCAGTACTTC
cdr3_aa: CASRSRGRSTYEQYF

d_call: .
clone_size: .
j_call: TRBJ2-7
v_call: TRBV5-5
cdr3_nt: TGTGCCAGCAGCTCCGGGGGGCTCTGGCGGGCGCCCTCCTACGAGCAGTACTTC
cdr3_aa: CASSSGGLWRAPSYEQYF

d_call: TRBD1
clone_size: .
j_call: TRBJ2-7
v_call: TRBV3-1/TRBV3-2
cdr3_nt: TGTGCCAGCAGTCCGGACAGGGCCCACGAGCAGTACTTC
cdr3_aa: CASSPDRAHEQYF

d_call: TRBD1
clone_size: .
j_call: TRBJ2-7
v_call: TRBV13
cdr3_nt: TGTGCCAGCAGCCATACAGGGGGCGACGAGCAGTACTTC
cdr3_aa: CASSHTGGDEQYF

d_call: TRBD1
clone_size: .
j_call: TRBJ1-2
v_call: TRBV27
cdr3_nt: TGTGCCAGCAGTTTATCGGGGACAGGGGACTATGGCTACACCTTC
cdr3_aa: CASSLSGTGDYGYTF

d_call: .
clone_size: .
j_call: TRBJ2-5
v_call: TRBV5-1
cdr3_nt: TGCGCCAGCAGCCGGGACACCCTAGGGGGGACCCAGTACTTC
cdr3_aa: CASSRDTLGGTQYF

d_call: .
clone_size: .
j_call: TRBJ1-2
v_call: TRBV5-8
cdr3_nt: TGTGCCAGCAGCTTACCGGTCCTCGCAATGAACTATGGCTACACCTTC
cdr3_aa: CASSLPVLAMNYGYTF

d_call: .
clone_size: few
j_call: TRBJ2-7
v_call: TRBV2
cdr3_nt: TGTGCCAGCAACGGGGGTTACGAGCAGTACTTC
cdr3_aa: CASNGGYEQYF

d_call: TRBD2
clone_size: .
j_call: TRBJ2-3
v_call: TRBV7-8
cdr3_nt: TGTGCCAGCAGCAGGGGACTAGCGGACGTAGGAGATACGCAGTATTTT
cdr3_aa: CASSRGLADVGDTQYF

d_call: TRBD1
clone_size: once
j_call: TRBJ1-6
v_call: TRBV6-1
cdr3_nt: TGTGCCAGCAGTGAGGGGACAGGGGGTTTCCGAAGCTCCTATAATTCACCCCTCCACTTT
cdr3_aa: CASSEGTGGFRSSYNSPLHF

d_call: .
clone_size: .
j_call: TRBJ1-3
v_call: TRBV7-9
cdr3_nt: TGTGCCAGCAGCCCAAGACCTACAGGCTTTTCCTCTGGAAACACCATATATTTT
cdr3_aa: CASSPRPTGFSSGNTIYF

d_call: TRBD2
clone_size: .
j_call: TRBJ2-3
v_call: TRBV9
cdr3_nt: TGTGCCAGCAGCGTAGGGGCTAGCGGGGGCACAGATACGCAGTATTTT
cdr3_aa: CASSVGASGGTDTQYF

d_call: .
clone_size: .
j_call: TRBJ2-2
v_call: TRBV19
cdr3_nt: TGTGCCAGTAGTAACCTGAGGCAGGGGCCGGGGACCGGGGAGCTGTTTTTT
cdr3_aa: CASSNLRQGPGTGELFF

d_call: TRBD1
clone_size: .
j_call: TRBJ2-2
v_call: TRBV11-2
cdr3_nt: TGTGCCAGCAGCCGGGACAGGGGGAACACCGGGGAGCTGTTTTTT
cdr3_aa: CASSRDRGNTGELFF

d_call: .
clone_size: .
j_call: TRBJ1-5
v_call: TRBV7-2
cdr3_nt: TGTGCCAGCAGCTTATCTTCCGGGGATCAGCAGCCCCAGCATTTT
cdr3_aa: CASSLSSGDQQPQHF

d_call: .
clone_size: .
j_call: TRBJ2-5
v_call: TRBV2
cdr3_nt: TGTGCCAGCAGTGTCCGAGAGACCCAGTACTTC
cdr3_aa: CASSVRETQYF

d_call: .
clone_size: .
j_call: TRBJ1-2
v_call: TRBV25-1
cdr3_nt: TGTGCCAGCAGCCCCTACGCCATAGGGGTCGAAGGCTACACCTTC
cdr3_aa: CASSPYAIGVEGYTF

d_call: TRBD1
clone_size: .
j_call: TRBJ2-5
v_call: TRBV4-1
cdr3_nt: TGCGCCAGCAGCCAAGGGTCGTCCGGACAGGGCGCAGCAGAGACCCAGTACTTC
cdr3_aa: CASSQGSSGQGAAETQYF

d_call: .
clone_size: .
j_call: TRBJ2-2
v_call: TRBV28
cdr3_nt: TGTGCCAGCAGATCTGGGGGGAAGGAGCTGTTTTTT
cdr3_aa: CASRSGGKELFF

d_call: .
clone_size: .
j_call: TRBJ1-6
v_call: TRBV6-5
cdr3_nt: TGTGCCAGCAGGAAGGAGGGGCTTTCACCCCTCCACTTT
cdr3_aa: CASRKEGLSPLHF

d_call: TRBD1
clone_size: .
j_call: TRBJ2-1
v_call: TRBV2
cdr3_nt: TGTGCCAGCTCCGGGACAGGGGGCGAAGGTAGCTGGCGGTTCTTC
cdr3_aa: CASSGTGGEGSWRFF

d_call: .
clone_size: few
j_call: TRBJ1-6
v_call: TRBV7-9
cdr3_nt: TGTGCCAGCAGGCAGAGCCCAGGGAAGGCACCCCTCCACTTT
cdr3_aa: CASRQSPGKAPLHF

d_call: .
clone_size: .
j_call: TRBJ2-7
v_call: TRBV5-6
cdr3_nt: TGTGCCAGCAGCTTCGGGGGGCCCTCCTACGAGCAGTACTTC
cdr3_aa: CASSFGGPSYEQYF

d_call: .
clone_size: .
j_call: TRBJ2-5
v_call: TRBV10-1
cdr3_nt: TGCGCCAGCAGTCCAGATCGAAGGGGAGAGACCCAGTACTTC
cdr3_aa: CASSPDRRGETQYF

d_call: .
clone_size: .
j_call: TRBJ2-7
v_call: TRBV3-1/TRBV3-2
cdr3_nt: TGTGCCAGCAGCCAAATAGGCGGACACTCCTACGAGCAGTACTTC
cdr3_aa: CASSQIGGHSYEQYF

d_call: TRBD1
clone_size: .
j_call: TRBJ1-3
v_call: TRBV5-4
cdr3_nt: TGTGCCAGCAGCCAAGGACAGGGATCCCTAAACACCATATATTTT
cdr3_aa: CASSQGQGSLNTIYF

d_call: .
clone_size: .
j_call: TRBJ1-1
v_call: TRBV2
cdr3_nt: TGTGCCAGCATTTTGACGACAGGAGGAGGCGATGAAGCTTTCTTT
cdr3_aa: CASILTTGGGDEAFF

d_call: TRBD1
clone_size: once
j_call: TRBJ2-1
v_call: TRBV19
cdr3_nt: TGTGCCAGTAGTAAAATTGCCGGGACAGGGGGCTACAATGAGCAGTTCTTC
cdr3_aa: CASSKIAGTGGYNEQFF

d_call: TRBD2
clone_size: once
j_call: TRBJ2-1
v_call: TRBV11-2
cdr3_nt: TGTGCCAGCAGCCCGGGACTAGCGGGGGGTCCCTCCTACAATGAGCAGTTCTTC
cdr3_aa: CASSPGLAGGPSYNEQFF

d_call: .
clone_size: once
j_call: TRBJ1-2
v_call: TRBV6-5
cdr3_nt: TGTGCCAGCAGTTACTACCCCAGTAAATATGGCTACACCTTC
cdr3_aa: CASSYYPSKYGYTF